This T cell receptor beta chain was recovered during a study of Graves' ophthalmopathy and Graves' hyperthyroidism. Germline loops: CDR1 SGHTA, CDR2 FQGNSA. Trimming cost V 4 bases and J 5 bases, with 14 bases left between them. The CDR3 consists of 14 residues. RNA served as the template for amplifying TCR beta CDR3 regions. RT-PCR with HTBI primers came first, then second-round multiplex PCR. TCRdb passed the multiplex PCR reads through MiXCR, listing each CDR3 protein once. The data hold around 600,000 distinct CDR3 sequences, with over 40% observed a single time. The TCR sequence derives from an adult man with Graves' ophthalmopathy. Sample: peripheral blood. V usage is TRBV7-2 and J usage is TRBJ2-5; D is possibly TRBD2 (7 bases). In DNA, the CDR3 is TGTGCCAGCAGCTCAATAGGGGGGGGGGAGACCCAGTACTTC. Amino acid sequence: CASSSIGGGETQYF.